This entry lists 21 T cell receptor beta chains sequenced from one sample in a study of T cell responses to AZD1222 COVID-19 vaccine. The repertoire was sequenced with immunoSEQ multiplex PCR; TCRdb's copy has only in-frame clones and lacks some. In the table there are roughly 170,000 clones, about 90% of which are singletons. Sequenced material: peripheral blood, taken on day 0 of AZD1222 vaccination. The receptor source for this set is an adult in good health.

The CDR3 bases are TGTGCCAGCAGCCCTGGTCCATCGGCTGAAGCTTTCTTT. This translates into CASSPGPSAEAFF. The chain employs TRBV7-8 and TRBJ1-1, with D unresolved. Germline V gene sequence: CDR1 SGHVS, CDR2 FQNEAQ. This CDR3 is built from 13 residues. The V and J ends lost 5 bases and 6 bases respectively, with 13 bases between them.

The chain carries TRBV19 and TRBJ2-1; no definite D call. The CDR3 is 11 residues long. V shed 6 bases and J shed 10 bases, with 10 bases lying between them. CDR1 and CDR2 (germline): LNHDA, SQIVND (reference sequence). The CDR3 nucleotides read TGTGCCAGTAGCTATATGGCCGAGCAGTTCTTC. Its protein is CASSYMAEQFF.

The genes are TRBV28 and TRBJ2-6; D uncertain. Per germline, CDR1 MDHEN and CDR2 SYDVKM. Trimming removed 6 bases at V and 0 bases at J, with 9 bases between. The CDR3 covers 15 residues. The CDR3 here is CASSPWGSGANVLTF. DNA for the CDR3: TGTGCCAGCAGCCCCTGGGGCTCTGGGGCCAACGTCCTGACTTTC. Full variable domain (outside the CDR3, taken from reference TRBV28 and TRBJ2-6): DVKVTQSSRYLVKRTGEKVFLECVQDMDHENMFWYRQDPGLGLRLIYFSYDVKMKEKGDIPEGYSVSREKKERFSLILESASTNQTSMYLCASSPWGSGANVLTFGAGSRLTVL.

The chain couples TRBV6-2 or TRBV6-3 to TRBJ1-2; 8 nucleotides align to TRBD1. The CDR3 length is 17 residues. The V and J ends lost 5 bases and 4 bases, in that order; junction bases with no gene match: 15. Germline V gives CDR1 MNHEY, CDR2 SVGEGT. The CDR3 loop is CASSTTGGPITGYGYTF. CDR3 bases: TGTGCCAGCAGTACTACAGGGGGGCCGATCACAGGCTATGGCTACACCTTC.

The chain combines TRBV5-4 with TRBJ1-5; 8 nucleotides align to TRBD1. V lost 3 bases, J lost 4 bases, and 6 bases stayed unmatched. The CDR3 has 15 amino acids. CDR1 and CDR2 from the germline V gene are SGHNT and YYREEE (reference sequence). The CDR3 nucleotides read TGTGCCAGCAGCTCAGGGACAGGAGGAAATCAGCCCCAGCATTTT. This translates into CASSSGTGGNQPQHF.

CDR3 bases: TGTGCCAGCAGCGTCACCGGTTACAATGAGCAGTTCTTC. Protein: CASSVTGYNEQFF. The chain uses TRBV9 and TRBJ2-1; no clear D. The CDR3 has 13 amino acids. V shed 2 bases and J shed 4 bases, with 7 bases lying between them. Germline V gives CDR1 SGDLS, CDR2 YYNGEE.

The CDR3 DNA is TGTGCCAGCAGCCCCTTTTTGGTGGGCGGGGGAGAGACCCAGTACTTC. Translation gives CASSPFLVGGGETQYF. This chain joins TRBV7-6 and TRBJ2-5; 7 nucleotides align to TRBD2. CDR3 length equals 16 residues. The V and J ends lost 5 bases and 4 bases, in that order; junction bases with no gene match: 13. Germline CDR1 and CDR2: SGHVS and FNYEAQ.

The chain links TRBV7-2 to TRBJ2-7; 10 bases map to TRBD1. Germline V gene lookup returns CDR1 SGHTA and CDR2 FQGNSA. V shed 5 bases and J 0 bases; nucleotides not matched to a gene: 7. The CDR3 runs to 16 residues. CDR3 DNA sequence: TGTGCCAGCAGCCAACGGACAGGGGGGAGCTCCTACGAGCAGTACTTC. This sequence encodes CASSQRTGGSSYEQYF.

The CDR3 loop is CASSRSGIRGTQYF. Written as DNA, the CDR3 is TGTGCCAGCAGCCGAAGCGGAATTCGGGGTACGCAGTATTTT. The V call is TRBV5-4, the J call TRBJ2-3; tentatively, D is TRBD2 (5 bases). The CDR3 length is 14 residues. CDR1 and CDR2 (germline): SGHNT, YYREEE (reference sequence). V was shortened by 4 bases and J by 8 bases, with 17 bases between the two germline ends.

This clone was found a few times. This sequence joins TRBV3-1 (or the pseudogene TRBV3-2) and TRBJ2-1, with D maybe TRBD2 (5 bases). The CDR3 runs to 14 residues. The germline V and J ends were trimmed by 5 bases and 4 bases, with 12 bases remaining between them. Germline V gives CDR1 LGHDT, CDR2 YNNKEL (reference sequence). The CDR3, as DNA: TGTGCCAGCAGCGGAAGCGGACCTTACAATGAGCAGTTCTTC. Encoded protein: CASSGSGPYNEQFF.

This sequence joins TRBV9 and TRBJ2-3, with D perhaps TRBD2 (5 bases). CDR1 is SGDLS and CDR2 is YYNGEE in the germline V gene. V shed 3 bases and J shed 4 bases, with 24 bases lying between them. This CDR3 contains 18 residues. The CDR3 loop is CASSAELSIGPGADTQYF. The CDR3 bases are TGTGCCAGCAGCGCCGAGTTGTCGATCGGGCCCGGGGCAGATACGCAGTATTTT.

The CDR3 DNA is TGTGCCAGCAGCCGTAGGGGTCTAACCGGGACTGAAGCTTTCTTT. Its protein is CASSRRGLTGTEAFF. This chain uses TRBV9 with TRBJ1-1, with TRBD1 as a possible D gene (5 bases). The V end lost 4 bases, the J end lost 5 bases, and 18 bases lay between the germline ends. The germline gives CDR1 SGDLS, CDR2 YYNGEE. The CDR3 loop spans 15 amino acids.

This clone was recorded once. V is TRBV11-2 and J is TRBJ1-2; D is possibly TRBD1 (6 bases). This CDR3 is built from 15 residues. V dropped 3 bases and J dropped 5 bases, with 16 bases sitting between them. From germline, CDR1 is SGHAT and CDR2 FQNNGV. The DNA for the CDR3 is TGTGCCAGCAGCTTGGGGGGAGACAGGAGGTATGGCTACACCTTC. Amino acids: CASSLGGDRRYGYTF.

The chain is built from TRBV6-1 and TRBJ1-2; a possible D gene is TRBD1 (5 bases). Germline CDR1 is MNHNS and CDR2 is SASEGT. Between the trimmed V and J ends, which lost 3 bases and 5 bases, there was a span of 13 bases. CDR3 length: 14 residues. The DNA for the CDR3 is TGTGCCAGCAGTGATTTCGGCAGGGTATATGGCTACACCTTC. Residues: CASSDFGRVYGYTF.

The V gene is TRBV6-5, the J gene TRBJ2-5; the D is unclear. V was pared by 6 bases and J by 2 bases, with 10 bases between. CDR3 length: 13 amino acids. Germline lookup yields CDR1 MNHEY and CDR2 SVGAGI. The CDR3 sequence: CASSLHGQETQYF. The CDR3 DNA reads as TGTGCCAGCAGCCTACACGGGCAAGAGACCCAGTACTTC.

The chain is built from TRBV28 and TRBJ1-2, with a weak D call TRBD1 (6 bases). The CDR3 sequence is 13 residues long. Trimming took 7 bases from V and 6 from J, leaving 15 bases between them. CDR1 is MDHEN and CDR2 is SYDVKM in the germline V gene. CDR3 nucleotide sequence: TGTGCCAGCAATAAACAGGGAACGGATGGCTACACCTTC. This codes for CASNKQGTDGYTF.

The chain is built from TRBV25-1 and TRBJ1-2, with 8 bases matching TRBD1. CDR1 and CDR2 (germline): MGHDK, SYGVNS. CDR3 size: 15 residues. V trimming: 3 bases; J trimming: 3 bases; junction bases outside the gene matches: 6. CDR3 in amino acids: CASSDETGGDYGYTF. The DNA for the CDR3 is TGTGCCAGCAGTGATGAAACAGGGGGGGACTATGGCTACACCTTC.

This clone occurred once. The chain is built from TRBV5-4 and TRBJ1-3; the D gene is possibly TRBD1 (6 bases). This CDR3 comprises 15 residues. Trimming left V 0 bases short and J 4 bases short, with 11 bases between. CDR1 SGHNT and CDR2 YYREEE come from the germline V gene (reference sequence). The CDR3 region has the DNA TGTGCCAGCAGCTTGGGTTGGGGGCGAGGAAACACCATATATTTT. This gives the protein CASSLGWGRGNTIYF.

CDR3 DNA: TGTGCCAGCAGCGCGGGACAGGGGTATGGCTACACCTTC. Translating it yields CASSAGQGYGYTF. The V call is TRBV7-2, the J call TRBJ1-2, with 10 positions matching TRBD1. V shed 5 bases and J 5 bases; nucleotides not matched to a gene: 2. CDR3 length equals 13 residues. Per germline, CDR1 SGHTA and CDR2 FQGNSA.

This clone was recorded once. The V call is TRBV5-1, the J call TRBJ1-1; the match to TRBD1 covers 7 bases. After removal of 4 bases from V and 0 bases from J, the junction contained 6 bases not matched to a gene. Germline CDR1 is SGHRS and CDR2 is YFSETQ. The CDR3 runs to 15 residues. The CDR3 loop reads CASSTGDSMNTEAFF. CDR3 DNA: TGCGCCAGCAGCACGGGGGACAGCATGAACACTGAAGCTTTCTTT.

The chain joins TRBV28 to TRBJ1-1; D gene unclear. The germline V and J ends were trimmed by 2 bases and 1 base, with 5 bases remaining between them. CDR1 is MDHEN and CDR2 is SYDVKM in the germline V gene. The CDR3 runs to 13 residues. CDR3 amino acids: CASSLVGNTEAFF. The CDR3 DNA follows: TGTGCCAGCAGTTTAGTAGGGAACACTGAAGCTTTCTTT.